These T cell receptor beta chains were read from a single sample in a study of cytomegalovirus exposure and HLA in healthy donors. Clones were sequenced by immunoSEQ multiplex PCR, and TCRdb holds only the in-frame ones, with some missing. The sample records about 170,000 clones, approximately 78% being singletons. Sequenced input: PBMCs. Every receptor here comes from a woman under 30 in good health and CMV-seronegative. CDR3s include the opening cysteine and the closing phenylalanine or tryptophan. A D gene is named only where the DNA matches it firmly. Size is omitted from some rows. Given values are once, few, many or a class for expanded clones.

CDR3 protein: CASSSNRGWSQPQHF; CDR3 DNA: TGTGCCAGCAGTTCCAACAGGGGTTGGAGTCAGCCCCAGCATTTT; V gene: TRBV6-5; D gene: TRBD1; clone size: NA; J gene: TRBJ1-5
CDR3 protein: CASGVAGGVSNEQFF; CDR3 DNA: TGTGCCAGCGGAGTCGCGGGAGGGGTTTCCAATGAGCAGTTCTTC; V gene: TRBV11-2; D gene: TRBD2; clone size: NA; J gene: TRBJ2-1
CDR3 protein: CASSSQAVTYEQYF; CDR3 DNA: TGTGCCAGTAGTAGTCAGGCTGTAACCTACGAGCAGTACTTC; V gene: TRBV19; D gene: NA; clone size: NA; J gene: TRBJ2-7
CDR3 protein: CASSEVGLSSNEQFF; CDR3 DNA: TGTGCCAGCAGTGAAGTAGGACTAAGTTCTAATGAGCAGTTCTTC; V gene: TRBV6-1; D gene: NA; clone size: NA; J gene: TRBJ2-1
CDR3 protein: CASSLGGSSGANVLTF; CDR3 DNA: TGTGCCAGCAGTTTGGGGGGGAGCTCTGGGGCCAACGTCCTGACTTTC; V gene: TRBV28; D gene: TRBD2; clone size: NA; J gene: TRBJ2-6
CDR3 protein: CASKGTGGPYEQYF; CDR3 DNA: TGTGCCAGCAAGGGGACAGGGGGACCCTACGAGCAGTACTTC; V gene: TRBV28; D gene: TRBD1; clone size: NA; J gene: TRBJ2-7
CDR3 protein: CASFHLGNTIYF; CDR3 DNA: TGTGCCAGTTTCCATTTGGGAAACACCATATATTTT; V gene: TRBV28; D gene: NA; clone size: NA; J gene: TRBJ1-3
CDR3 protein: CASRMVGQSTDTQYF; CDR3 DNA: TGTGCCAGTAGGATGGTGGGACAGAGCACAGATACGCAGTATTTT; V gene: TRBV19; D gene: TRBD1; clone size: NA; J gene: TRBJ2-3
CDR3 protein: CASSQDGTSGRNYNEQFF; CDR3 DNA: TGTGCCAGCAGCCAAGATGGGACTAGCGGGAGGAATTACAATGAGCAGTTCTTC; V gene: TRBV4-2; D gene: TRBD2; clone size: NA; J gene: TRBJ2-1
CDR3 protein: CASSQDGQGADTQYF; CDR3 DNA: TGTGCCAGCAGCCAAGATGGGCAGGGGGCAGATACGCAGTATTTT; V gene: TRBV4-2; D gene: TRBD1; clone size: NA; J gene: TRBJ2-3
CDR3 protein: CASSHGTSGRLETQYF; CDR3 DNA: TGTGCCAGTAGTCACGGGACTAGCGGGAGATTGGAGACCCAGTACTTC; V gene: TRBV19; D gene: TRBD2; clone size: NA; J gene: TRBJ2-5
CDR3 protein: CASSLQGIPTSTDTQYF; CDR3 DNA: TGTGCCAGCAGTTTACAGGGGATTCCAACTAGCACAGATACGCAGTATTTT; V gene: TRBV27; D gene: NA; clone size: NA; J gene: TRBJ2-3
CDR3 protein: CAIGTSGETQYF; CDR3 DNA: TGTGCCATCGGAACTAGCGGAGAGACCCAGTACTTC; V gene: TRBV10-3; D gene: TRBD2; clone size: NA; J gene: TRBJ2-5
CDR3 protein: CASSEGAVARRDNEQFF; CDR3 DNA: TGTGCCAGCAGCGAAGGGGCGGTGGCCCGACGGGACAATGAGCAGTTCTTC; V gene: TRBV5-4; D gene: NA; clone size: NA; J gene: TRBJ2-1
CDR3 protein: CANLETGDTEAFF; CDR3 DNA: TGTGCCAACCTAGAAACGGGGGACACTGAAGCTTTCTTT; V gene: TRBV27; D gene: NA; clone size: NA; J gene: TRBJ1-1
CDR3 protein: CATSTPDAFAGAGTEAFF; CDR3 DNA: TGTGCCACCAGCACCCCTGACGCTTTTGCTGGGGCTGGCACTGAAGCTTTCTTT; V gene: TRBV15; D gene: NA; clone size: NA; J gene: TRBJ1-1
CDR3 protein: CASSQVVSGRATNEQFF; CDR3 DNA: TGCGCCAGCAGCCAAGTTGTTAGCGGGAGGGCTACCAATGAGCAGTTCTTC; V gene: TRBV4-3; D gene: TRBD2; clone size: NA; J gene: TRBJ2-1
CDR3 protein: CASSKRETQYF; CDR3 DNA: TGTGCCAGCAGCAAGCGGGAGACCCAGTACTTC; V gene: TRBV2; D gene: NA; clone size: NA; J gene: TRBJ2-5
CDR3 protein: CASSLVFSGGNRGEQFF; CDR3 DNA: TGTGCCAGCAGCTTAGTCTTTTCCGGCGGGAATAGGGGTGAGCAGTTCTTC; V gene: TRBV7-2; D gene: NA; clone size: NA; J gene: TRBJ2-1
CDR3 protein: CSVGGRRDTQYF; CDR3 DNA: TGCAGCGTTGGTGGGAGGAGGGATACGCAGTATTTT; V gene: TRBV29-1; D gene: NA; clone size: NA; J gene: TRBJ2-3
CDR3 protein: CASSLPGGSYNEQFF; CDR3 DNA: TGTGCCAGCAGCTTGCCGGGAGGTTCCTACAATGAGCAGTTCTTC; V gene: TRBV5-4; D gene: TRBD2; clone size: NA; J gene: TRBJ2-1
CDR3 protein: CASSGQYQAFF; CDR3 DNA: TGTGCCAGCAGTGGACAGTATCAAGCTTTCTTT; V gene: TRBV28; D gene: NA; clone size: NA; J gene: TRBJ1-1
CDR3 protein: CASSSRGGPMDEQYF; CDR3 DNA: TGTGCCAGCAGCTCCAGGGGAGGGCCTATGGACGAGCAGTACTTC; V gene: TRBV7-9; D gene: NA; clone size: NA; J gene: TRBJ2-7
CDR3 protein: CASSLEGSNTGELFF; CDR3 DNA: TGCGCCAGCAGCTTGGAGGGGTCGAACACCGGGGAGCTGTTTTTT; V gene: TRBV5-1; D gene: NA; clone size: NA; J gene: TRBJ2-2
CDR3 protein: CASSPPPDDEEGTTGPSNYQPQHF; CDR3 DNA: TGTGCCAGCTCACCACCCCCCGACGACGAGGAGGGAACGACAGGGCCCTCCAACTATCAGCCCCAGCATTTT; V gene: TRBV18; D gene: TRBD1; clone size: NA; J gene: TRBJ1-5
CDR3 protein: CASSLLAGGPYEQYF; CDR3 DNA: TGTGCCAGCAGCCTTTTAGCGGGAGGGCCATACGAGCAGTACTTC; V gene: TRBV11-3; D gene: TRBD2; clone size: NA; J gene: TRBJ2-7
CDR3 protein: CASSDPLAGLYEQYF; CDR3 DNA: TGTGCCAGCAGCGACCCCCTAGCGGGGTTGTACGAGCAGTACTTC; V gene: TRBV28; D gene: TRBD2; clone size: once; J gene: TRBJ2-7
CDR3 protein: CAGNRDVRYGYTF; CDR3 DNA: TGTGCCGGTAACAGGGACGTGAGGTATGGCTACACCTTC; V gene: TRBV19; D gene: NA; clone size: NA; J gene: TRBJ1-2
CDR3 protein: CATSRGETGQNTEAFF; CDR3 DNA: TGTGCCACCAGCAGGGGCGAGACTGGACAGAACACTGAAGCTTTCTTT; V gene: TRBV15; D gene: NA; clone size: NA; J gene: TRBJ1-1
CDR3 protein: CASSEPGGNYEQYF; CDR3 DNA: TGTGCCAGCAGTGAACCGGGGGGGAACTACGAGCAGTACTTC; V gene: TRBV2; D gene: TRBD2; clone size: few; J gene: TRBJ2-7
CDR3 protein: CASSRAGGVSAGNTIYF; CDR3 DNA: TGTGCCAGCAGTAGGGCCGGGGGTGTAAGTGCTGGAAACACCATATATTTT; V gene: TRBV28; D gene: NA; clone size: NA; J gene: TRBJ1-3
CDR3 protein: CASRRLGLSYEQYF; CDR3 DNA: TGTGCCAGCAGACGCCTGGGGCTGTCCTACGAGCAGTACTTC; V gene: TRBV6-5; D gene: NA; clone size: once; J gene: TRBJ2-7
CDR3 protein: CASRPGQGSSSYNEQFF; CDR3 DNA: TGTGCCAGCAGGCCGGGACAGGGGTCAAGCTCCTACAATGAGCAGTTCTTC; V gene: TRBV27; D gene: TRBD1; clone size: NA; J gene: TRBJ2-1
CDR3 protein: CATKKGHLNTGELFF; CDR3 DNA: TGTGCCACCAAAAAGGGACATCTGAACACCGGGGAGCTGTTTTTT; V gene: TRBV15; D gene: NA; clone size: NA; J gene: TRBJ2-2
CDR3 protein: CASSPRNTEAFF; CDR3 DNA: TGTGCCAGCAGCCCGCGAAACACTGAAGCTTTCTTT; V gene: TRBV9; D gene: NA; clone size: NA; J gene: TRBJ1-1
CDR3 protein: CASSWAGQETQYF; CDR3 DNA: TGTGCCAGCAGTTGGGCAGGTCAGGAGACCCAGTACTTC; V gene: TRBV28; D gene: NA; clone size: NA; J gene: TRBJ2-5
CDR3 protein: CASSQDHLSEGSYNEQFF; CDR3 DNA: TGCGCCAGCAGCCAAGACCACCTCTCGGAGGGGTCCTACAATGAGCAGTTCTTC; V gene: TRBV4-3; D gene: NA; clone size: NA; J gene: TRBJ2-1
CDR3 protein: CASSLTGPDEKLFF; CDR3 DNA: TGTGCCAGCAGTCTGACAGGGCCGGATGAAAAACTGTTTTTT; V gene: TRBV28; D gene: TRBD1; clone size: NA; J gene: TRBJ1-4
CDR3 protein: CASSLAPEGRAQYF; CDR3 DNA: TGTGCCAGCAGCTTAGCCCCTGAAGGCAGGGCGCAGTATTTT; V gene: TRBV7-2; D gene: NA; clone size: NA; J gene: TRBJ2-3
CDR3 protein: CASSSTGMGYSNQPQHF; CDR3 DNA: TGTGCCAGCAGTTCGACAGGGATGGGATATAGCAATCAGCCCCAGCATTTT; V gene: TRBV28; D gene: TRBD1; clone size: NA; J gene: TRBJ1-5